The rows below give T cell receptor beta chains drawn from one sample of a study of patients and donors after allogeneic stem cell transplantation. TCRdb re-called the RT-PCR reads through MiXCR, storing one row per CDR3 protein. The sample consists of roughly 230,000 distinct CDR3 sequences, roughly 14% of them appearing once. Sample: blood, either unsorted or a sorted T cell fraction (not recorded which). The receptors were gathered from a human donor who was either an allogeneic HSCT recipient or a stem cell or donor lymphocyte infusion donor (not recorded which). It is not recorded whose cells these are; they may come from a transplant donor. Each CDR3 is given with its conserved first and last residue. Each record gives: D gene, V gene, clone size, J gene, CDR3 DNA, CDR3 protein. The D gene is left open where the match is weak. Some rows have no size entry. The others give once, few or many, or a class for an expanded clone.

d_call: NA; v_call: TRBV20-1; clone_size: few; j_call: TRBJ2-7; cdr3_nt: TGCAGGGTGGCAGGGCCGGGGTACGAGCAGTACTTC; cdr3_aa: CRVAGPGYEQYF
d_call: NA; v_call: TRBV4-3; clone_size: many; j_call: TRBJ2-2; cdr3_nt: TGCGCCAGCAGCCAAGACACACAGGGCTTTGGGGGTACCGGGGAGCTGTTTTTT; cdr3_aa: CASSQDTQGFGGTGELFF
d_call: TRBD1; v_call: TRBV15; clone_size: NA; j_call: TRBJ2-3; cdr3_nt: TGTGCCACCAGCAGATCTGGGGACAGTGGAACAGATACGCAGTATTTT; cdr3_aa: CATSRSGDSGTDTQYF
d_call: NA; v_call: TRBV7-9; clone_size: many; j_call: TRBJ2-2; cdr3_nt: TGTGCCAGCAGCTTGTCGCAGGTCCTTTTGAACGGGGAGCTGTTTTTT; cdr3_aa: CASSLSQVLLNGELFF
d_call: TRBD1; v_call: TRBV3-1; clone_size: NA; j_call: TRBJ1-6; cdr3_nt: TGTGCCAGCAGCCTACGACCGGGACAGGGGATTTCACCCCTCCACTTT; cdr3_aa: CASSLRPGQGISPLHF
d_call: NA; v_call: TRBV12-3/TRBV12-4; clone_size: NA; j_call: TRBJ1-2; cdr3_nt: TGTGCCAGCAGCATACAAACCGTTTTGGGGGGGATGGATGGCTACACCTTC; cdr3_aa: CASSIQTVLGGMDGYTF
d_call: TRBD1; v_call: TRBV12-3/TRBV12-4; clone_size: NA; j_call: TRBJ1-1; cdr3_nt: TGTGCCAGCAGACGGACAGGAAGGAACACTGAAGCTTTCTTT; cdr3_aa: CASRRTGRNTEAFF
d_call: TRBD1; v_call: TRBV6-5; clone_size: NA; j_call: TRBJ1-1; cdr3_nt: TGTGCCAGCAGCTACACCGGGACAGGGGCTGAAGCTTTCTTT; cdr3_aa: CASSYTGTGAEAFF
d_call: TRBD1; v_call: TRBV11-2; clone_size: many; j_call: TRBJ1-6; cdr3_nt: TGTGCCAGCAGCCGGGACAGGGGGCCCAGCTCCTATAATTCACCCCTCCACTTT; cdr3_aa: CASSRDRGPSSYNSPLHF
d_call: NA; v_call: TRBV12-3/TRBV12-4; clone_size: many; j_call: TRBJ1-1; cdr3_nt: TGTGCCAGCAGTCATAACACCGGGGGTACTGAAGCTTTCTTT; cdr3_aa: CASSHNTGGTEAFF
d_call: NA; v_call: TRBV6-5; clone_size: NA; j_call: TRBJ1-1; cdr3_nt: TGTGCCAGCAGTTACTCGGCTCCGGCGAACACTGAAGCTTTCTTT; cdr3_aa: CASSYSAPANTEAFF
d_call: NA; v_call: TRBV5-6; clone_size: NA; j_call: TRBJ1-5; cdr3_nt: TGTGCCAGCAGCTTTTCAGGCAGACAGAGCAATCAGCCCCAGCATTTT; cdr3_aa: CASSFSGRQSNQPQHF
d_call: NA; v_call: TRBV5-8; clone_size: many; j_call: TRBJ1-2; cdr3_nt: TGTGCCAGCAGCTGGAGAAACTATGGCTACACCTTC; cdr3_aa: CASSWRNYGYTF
d_call: TRBD1; v_call: TRBV7-3; clone_size: NA; j_call: TRBJ1-2; cdr3_nt: TGTGCCAGCAGCTTAACCCCGGACAGGGCCTATGGCTACACCTTC; cdr3_aa: CASSLTPDRAYGYTF
d_call: NA; v_call: TRBV9; clone_size: NA; j_call: TRBJ1-1; cdr3_nt: TGTGCCAGCAGCCCCAGTGGACAGAACACTGAAGCTTTCTTT; cdr3_aa: CASSPSGQNTEAFF
d_call: TRBD1; v_call: TRBV5-6; clone_size: few; j_call: TRBJ1-1; cdr3_nt: TGTGCCAGCAGCCACATGAATGGACAGGTCTGGAACACTGAAGCTTTCTTT; cdr3_aa: CASSHMNGQVWNTEAFF
d_call: NA; v_call: TRBV30; clone_size: few; j_call: TRBJ2-1; cdr3_nt: TGTGCCTGGAGTGTACTGGGGGGAGTCAATGAGCAGTTCTTC; cdr3_aa: CAWSVLGGVNEQFF